This T cell receptor (beta chain) was documented in a study of shared clonotypes between healthy human individuals (dated by TCRdb to the early 2020s). Some background on the complete study: The cohort included a few men and a couple of women between 18 and 49 years of age. Per donor, leukapheresis produced somewhere between about 0.9 and 9 billion PBMCs. Blood TCR repertoires of five healthy adults were deeply sequenced to estimate repertoire size and the extent of clonotype sharing between individuals. Per donor, three plates each were used for CD4 naive and CD4 memory, two for CD8 naive, and one for CD8 memory. Different laboratories and diverse techniques were used to prepare libraries and sequence TCR repertoires, to increase sequencing depth and limit assay-specific biases.

What the authors observed across the whole study: Compared with non-shared clonotypes, clonotypes shared by all four sorted-subset donors had higher generation probabilities. Sampling was restricted to blood, and TCR repertoires in tissue are likely to differ from TCR repertoires in blood. Even with the large sequencing depth, rarefaction of the sorted-subset datasets indicated that sequencing was incomplete. Estimated clonotype richness was generally larger for naive than for memory subsets. When several donors were compared, the shared fraction of clonotypes was around 5% for naive CD4, roughly 3.3% for naive CD8, roughly 2.5% for memory CD4, and approximately 0.4% for memory CD8. Pairwise subsampling led to the expectation that sequencing depth would affect the degree of clonotype sharing among donors. Because the study included only a small number of donors, the genetic and exposure-history diversity represented was limited.

Of note for this clone: Its antigen is unknown. The record has no base qualities; no much larger clone is one base away.

CDR1 SGHRS and CDR2 YFSETQ are derived from the germline V gene. V was cut back by 4 bases and J by 5 bases, leaving a gap of 9 bases between them. The CDR3 spans 13 residues, from the cysteine through the phenylalanine. Of the read, only the CDR3 DNA is kept; its 39 bases are in frame from base 1. Donors were healthy HIV-negative adults with no recently reported acute infections or vaccinations. Every donor was a Caucasian adult residing in Nashville, Tennessee, USA. CD4+ T cells were enriched by magnetic negative selection, after which naive cells were positively selected on CD45RA and the negative fraction was taken as the memory subset. After blood collection by leukapheresis, PBMCs were isolated using Ficoll-Histopaque density gradient centrifugation and then cryopreserved in the vapor phase of liquid nitrogen. Purity and quantity of every magnetically sorted T cell population were checked by analytical flow cytometry. Each sorted fraction had its genomic DNA isolated and then quantified by UV absorbance on a Nanodrop 2000c.

Using the deep immunoSEQ assay, TCR CDR3 regions were amplified from genomic DNA by multiplex PCR. For each cell subset, the extracted genomic DNA was distributed evenly across all wells of several immunoSEQ 96-well plates, and each plate served as one replicate. For sorted subsets, about 200 ng genomic DNA, equal to 30,000 to 35,000 T cell genomes, was loaded into each replicate PCR. Purified libraries were measured with a Qubit 3.0 fluorometer, size-checked on a Bioanalyzer 2100, and measured again with the KAPA Library Quantification kit. Every immunoSEQ 96-well plate was sequenced on a separate single-read 150-cycle Illumina NextSeq 550 flow cell. Processing in the source paper ran as follows. The immunoSEQ output contained only junctional sequences without quality scores, so filtering could not match that applied to full-length reads. To assign V/J genes and CDR3, sequences were annotated using PyIR, a Python wrapper for IgBLAST v1.9, with IMGT germline references. Any read was removed if the V/J assignment was weak (E-value above 1e-6), the CDR3 was missing, or the read contained stop codons, out-of-frame junctions, or ambiguous translated residues. V3J clonotypes were defined as sequences sharing the same inferred V gene, J gene, and CDR3 amino acid sequence. Percentage overlap between repertoires was computed as shared unique clonotypes divided by the size of the smaller repertoire. RTK rarefaction, the Chao1 estimator, and Recon v2.1 estimates of unobserved clonotypes were used to assess repertoire richness. For all TCRbeta clonotypes obtained by the gDNA method from several donors, generation probabilities were computed with OLGA. Drawn from immuneACCESS, this table holds only the in-frame rearrangements with V and J called that TCRdb kept. Clones are partly lost; checked studies trace under half to an unresolved V gene and leave the rest unexplained. Clone size and the V and J calls come from that table; the DNA yielded D and trimming. In all, the sample holds around 700,000 clones, and under 80% of those were seen once. The ten largest clones capture about 1.8% of the sample.

The clonotype comes from a woman between 25 and 40 years old in good health. The specimen was memory CD4+ T cells sorted from blood. This specimen's cell subset or site label, per the study, means: CD45RA-negative fraction. This sequence uses TRBV5-1 and TRBJ2-2, and the D gene may be TRBD2, 6 bases matching. The base sequence is TGCGCCAGCAGCCAACGGGAGACCGGGGAGCTGTTTTTT. This translates into CASSQRETGELFF.